The 19 T cell receptor beta chains below come from one sample, sequenced in a study of Graves' ophthalmopathy and Graves' hyperthyroidism listed by TCRdb under 2018. Instrument used: Illumina HiSeq 2000. For repertoire sequencing, TCR beta CDR3 regions were amplified from RNA transcripts. The first round was an RT-PCR using HTBI primers with the Qiagen OneStep RT-PCR kit, and this first round was followed by a second-round multiplex PCR, then size selection and purification. Starting from the raw public reads, TCRdb applied fastp trimming at Q25, assembled clones with MiXCR and retained in-frame beta chains. Every CDR3 protein is listed once, alongside the most common genes and DNA of its rows. The sample data list 1 million to 1.3 million distinct CDR3 sequences, and about two fifths of these were observed just once. Over 8.5% of the sample is taken by the ten largest. What was sequenced was peripheral blood or thyroid tissue (not recorded which). The receptors were sampled from an adult man with Graves' hyperthyroidism.

This clonotype came up many times. V gene TRBV20-1 combines with J gene TRBJ2-7; the D call may be TRBD1 or TRBD2 (5 bases each). Germline CDR1 and CDR2: DFQATT and SNEGSKA (reference sequence). The CDR3 covers 12 residues. Trimming removed 3 bases from V and 4 bases from J, with 10 bases in between. This chain's CDR3 is CSASGAAYEQYF. The DNA of the CDR3 is TGCAGTGCTAGCGGGGCGGCTTACGAGCAGTACTTC.

The sample holds a few counts of this clonotype. V usage is TRBV20-1 and J usage is TRBJ1-2; D call uncertain. The V gene lost 6 bases and the J gene lost 0 bases, with 20 bases spanning the gap. The CDR3 has 16 residues. CDR1 and CDR2 (germline): DFQATT, SNEGSKA (reference sequence). The CDR3 region is CSATNLQLPTNYGYTF. The CDR3 DNA reads TGCAGTGCAACAAACCTGCAACTTCCGACTAACTATGGCTACACCTTC.

This clonotype was counted at least ten times. V is TRBV10-3 and J is TRBJ2-7; perhaps TRBD1 as D (5 bases). CDR3 size: 14 residues. The germline V gene has CDR1 ENHRY and CDR2 SYGVKD. The V end was cut by 1 base, the J end by 5 bases, with 12 bases between. This CDR3 reads CAISEFAQGHEQYF. The CDR3, as DNA: TGTGCCATCAGTGAGTTTGCCCAGGGCCACGAGCAGTACTTC.

This clonotype has just one count. The gene calls are TRBV25-1 and TRBJ2-2; D tentatively reads TRBD1 or TRBD2 (5 bases each). CDR1 MGHDK and CDR2 SYGVNS come from the germline V gene. The CDR3 has 15 residues. V was clipped by 6 bases and J by 6 bases, with 17 bases between them. CDR3 loop: CASSRGPQEAGELFF. The CDR3 DNA is TGTGCCAGCAGCCGGGGACCCCAGGAAGCCGGGGAGCTGTTTTTT.

Many counts were recorded for this clonotype. This chain joins TRBV19 and TRBJ1-1; 9 positions agree with TRBD1. V was pared by 1 base and J by 4 bases, with 7 bases of the junction left unmatched. This CDR3 region has 16 residues. CDR1 and CDR2 from the germline V gene are LNHDA and SQIVND (reference sequence). CDR3 sequence reads: CASSIVGTGTSTEAFF. In DNA, the CDR3 is TGTGCCAGTAGTATAGTTGGGACAGGGACGAGCACTGAAGCTTTCTTT.

In this sample, this clonotype turned up many times. The CDR3 DNA is TGTGCCAGCAGCGTAAGGGAAGGGGGTAATTCACCCCTCCACTTT. Translating it yields CASSVREGGNSPLHF. This chain links TRBV9 with TRBJ1-6; D is perhaps TRBD1 (6 bases). CDR3 size: 15 residues. V dropped 1 base and J dropped 6 bases, with 11 bases sitting between them. Germline V lookup: CDR1 SGDLS, CDR2 YYNGEE.

The CDR3 bases are TGTGCCAGGGGGACTAGCGGGTCACAAGAGACCCAGTACTTC. This gives the protein CARGTSGSQETQYF. The rearrangement links TRBV2 to TRBJ2-5; 12 bases fit TRBD2. The J segment lost 2 bases and the V segment lost 9 bases, leaving 4 bases of the junction unmatched. Looked up from germline, CDR1 is SNHLY and CDR2 is FYNNEI. The length of the CDR3 is 14 residues.

The chain carries TRBV29-1 and TRBJ2-5; tentative D call: TRBD2 (6 bases). The CDR3 totals 15 residues. The ends were cut back, 1 base at V and 5 bases at J, with 17 bases in the middle. CDR1 and CDR2 from the germline V gene are SQVTM and ANQGSEA. The CDR3 reads CSVEGGAVFLETQYF. The CDR3 DNA is TGCAGCGTTGAAGGCGGGGCGGTTTTCCTGGAGACCCAGTACTTC.

This clonotype was detected ten times or more. The chain carries TRBV11-2 and TRBJ2-7; possible D gene TRBD2, 5 bases. The CDR3 runs 12 residues. The germline CDR1 and CDR2 sequences are SGHAT and FQNNGV. The V end was cut by 6 bases, the J end by 6 bases, with 12 bases between. In DNA, the CDR3 is TGTGCCAGCAGGAACCGGGGTGTCGAGCAGTACTTC. Encoded protein: CASRNRGVEQYF.

This clonotype showed up many times. The chain couples TRBV2 to TRBJ1-5; 8 nucleotides align to TRBD1. The CDR3 length is 13 residues. Germline V gene sequence: CDR1 SNHLY, CDR2 FYNNEI. Trimming took 4 bases from V and 11 from J; bases not matched to a gene: 7. CDR3 bases: TGTGCCAGCAGTGTGGGACAGGAAAGCGCCCAGCATTTT. Its translation is CASSVGQESAQHF.

A remark on this clonotype: This may arise from a read error, as a much more abundant clone is one base away. The V and J genes are TRBV19 and TRBJ1-5; TRBD1 aligns across 12 bases. Germline V gives CDR1 LNHDA, CDR2 SQIVND (reference sequence). CDR3 length: 16 amino acids. J was trimmed by 7 bases and V by 8 bases; bases with no gene match: 12. CDR3 amino acids: CASGAQGQGAGQPQHF. In nucleotides, the CDR3 is TGTGCCAGTGGGGCCCAGGGACAGGGGGCCGGCCAGCCCCAGCATTTT.

The J gene is TRBJ1-6, the V gene TRBV7-9, with 7 bases lining up with TRBD1. The germline V gene has CDR1 SEHNR and CDR2 FQNEAQ (reference sequence). The ends lost 5 bases at V and 9 bases at J; junction bases unmatched: 13. This CDR3 is 16 amino acids long. Here the CDR3 DNA reads TGTGCCAGCAGCCGAGCAGGGGGGCCGCTTGGTTCACCCCTCCACTTT. As protein: CASSRAGGPLGSPLHF.

This chain joins TRBV7-2 and TRBJ2-5; no clear D. The DNA matches TRBJ2-1 better at its end, which makes the J call doubtful. The CDR3 runs to 15 residues. Germline assignment: CDR1 SGHTA and CDR2 FQGNSA. This CDR3 is CASSLMGNRDNEQFF. The CDR3 DNA sequence: TGTGCCAGCAGCCTCATGGGGAACAGAGACAATGAGCAGTTCTTC.

This clonotype was seen more than once but under ten times. The chain links TRBV2 to TRBJ2-6; D unresolved. The V end lost 1 base, the J end lost 0 bases, and 10 bases lay between the germline ends. CDR1 and CDR2 from the germline V gene are SNHLY and FYNNEI. The CDR3 sequence is 17 residues long. The DNA for the CDR3 is TGTGCCAGCAGTGAAGGGGTTGCGAGCTCTGGGGCCAACGTCCTGACTTTC. Its translation: CASSEGVASSGANVLTF.

This clonotype was seen more than once but under ten times. The chain uses TRBV6-1 and TRBJ2-7, with D unclear. V gave up 4 bases and J gave up 7 bases, with 11 bases separating them. The germline V gene encodes CDR1 MNHNS and CDR2 SASEGT. This CDR3 contains 12 residues. The CDR3 reads CASSASLGEQYF. For the CDR3, the DNA is TGTGCCAGCAGTGCATCCTTAGGGGAGCAGTACTTC.

The chain couples TRBV25-1 to TRBJ2-1; D assignment may be TRBD1 or TRBD2 (6 bases each). The CDR3 has 16 residues. V was pared by 5 bases and J by 7 bases, with 21 bases between. From germline, CDR1 is MGHDK and CDR2 SYGVNS. The CDR3 protein is CASSPLGGLGDNEQFF. The CDR3 region has the DNA TGTGCCAGCAGTCCCCTAGGGGGGCTCGGAGATAATGAGCAGTTCTTC.

The J gene is TRBJ2-7, the V gene TRBV27, with a tentative D call TRBD1 (6 bases). V lost 4 bases and J lost 1, with 11 bases in between. CDR1 is MNHEY and CDR2 is SMNVEV in the germline V gene (reference sequence). The CDR3 has 14 residues. The CDR3 loop is CASSSRQVSYEQYF. The CDR3 region has the DNA TGTGCCAGCAGTTCCCGACAGGTATCCTACGAGCAGTACTTC.

The gene calls are TRBV7-2 and TRBJ1-1; TRBD1 agrees at 8 bases. Germline values: CDR1 SGHTA, CDR2 FQGNSA. Trimming took 5 bases from V and 4 from J; bases not matched to a gene: 21. CDR3 size: 19 residues. The chain's CDR3 is CASSANPPGGQDSTTEAFF. CDR3 nucleotides: TGTGCCAGCAGCGCCAACCCCCCTGGGGGACAGGACAGTACCACTGAAGCTTTCTTT.

Ten or more counts support this clonotype. The junction does not match germline at one end; this may be a read error. This chain uses TRBV7-2 with TRBJ1-5; possibly TRBD1 for D (5 bases). The germline V gene encodes CDR1 SGHTA and CDR2 FQGNSA. The CDR3 runs to 14 residues. CDR3 DNA sequence: TGTGCCAGCAGTTTAGCGGGGCCCAATCAGCCCCAGCATTTT. Encoded protein: CASSLAGPNQPQHF.